The 21 T cell receptor beta chains below were found in one sample sequenced in a study of T cell responses to AZD1222 COVID-19 vaccine. Some clones are missing from TCRdb's copy, which holds only in-frame ones; the method was immunoSEQ multiplex PCR. The sample has around 120,000 clones; approximately 90% are singletons. The input for sequencing was peripheral blood, taken on day 0 of AZD1222 vaccination. The receptor set was obtained from an adult in good health.

V is TRBV15 and J is TRBJ1-1, with TRBD1 identical over 7 bases. Losses at the gene ends were 3 bases for V and 1 base for J; bases not matched to a gene: 2. The germline CDR1 and CDR2 sequences are LNHNV and YYDKDF (reference sequence). The CDR3 extends over 14 amino acids. The CDR3 sequence is CATSSHRGNTEAFF. The CDR3 DNA is TGTGCCACCAGCAGCCACAGGGGGAACACTGAAGCTTTCTTT.

The chain has TRBV7-2 and TRBJ1-5; perhaps TRBD1 as D (5 bases). In germline, CDR1 is SGHTA, CDR2 FQGNSA. The CDR3 is made up of 15 amino acids. V was clipped by 4 bases and J by 3 bases, with 13 bases between them. The CDR3: CASSSRPGNNQPQHF. The CDR3 DNA reads as TGTGCCAGCAGCTCAAGGCCAGGGAACAATCAGCCCCAGCATTTT.

The J gene is TRBJ2-3, the V gene TRBV28; the D is unclear. The length of the CDR3 is 13 residues. V lost 3 bases to trimming and J lost 0 bases, with 4 bases between them. CDR1 and CDR2 from the germline V gene are MDHEN and SYDVKM. As DNA, the CDR3 is TGTGCCAGCAGTTTTGTTAGCACAGATACGCAGTATTTT. Its protein product is CASSFVSTDTQYF. Complete variable domain (other parts from reference TRBV28 and TRBJ2-3): DVKVTQSSRYLVKRTGEKVFLECVQDMDHENMFWYRQDPGLGLRLIYFSYDVKMKEKGDIPEGYSVSREKKERFSLILESASTNQTSMYLCASSFVSTDTQYFGPGTRLTVL.

The V and J genes are TRBV7-9 and TRBJ2-5; the D is unclear. V dropped 1 base and J dropped 5 bases, with 5 bases sitting between them. Germline CDR1 SEHNR, CDR2 FQNEAQ (reference sequence). The CDR3 is 12 amino acids. The CDR3, as DNA: TGTGCCAGCAGCTTAGGATTGGAGACCCAGTACTTC. The encoded protein is CASSLGLETQYF.

The chain has TRBV12-3 or TRBV12-4 and TRBJ1-5; 11 bases match TRBD1. Unmatched junction bases numbered 3, after V lost 8 bases and J lost 6 bases. This CDR3 spans 13 amino acids. This chain's CDR3 is CASGTGGGQPQHF. CDR3 DNA: TGTGCCAGCGGGACAGGGGGTGGTCAGCCCCAGCATTTT.

V gene TRBV6-4 combines with J gene TRBJ2-1; 8 nucleotides line up with TRBD1. The length of the CDR3 is 16 residues. Germline loops: CDR1 MRHNA, CDR2 SNTAGT. V shed 6 bases and J 4 bases; nucleotides not matched to a gene: 11. CDR3 DNA sequence: TGTGCCAGCAGACCACACTCCGGGACAGGTTACAATGAGCAGTTCTTC. Residues: CASRPHSGTGYNEQFF.

This clone occurred once. This chain links TRBV15 with TRBJ2-7, with D hard to call. V dropped 5 bases and J dropped 6 bases, with 14 bases sitting between them. This CDR3 has 13 amino acids. Germline V lookup: CDR1 LNHNV, CDR2 YYDKDF (reference sequence). The CDR3 loop is CATSGKHLGEQYF. As DNA, the CDR3 is TGTGCCACCAGCGGCAAGCACTTGGGCGAGCAGTACTTC.

The chain combines TRBV5-1 with TRBJ2-7; 7 bases are a match to TRBD1. Trimming at V came to 1 base and at J to 2 bases, leaving 6 bases not matched to a gene. CDR1 and CDR2 (germline): SGHRS, YFSETQ. The CDR3 covers 15 residues. The CDR3 protein is CASSLLGTAAYEQYF. CDR3 nucleotide sequence: TGCGCCAGCAGCTTGCTAGGGACAGCGGCCTACGAGCAGTACTTC.

This chain joins TRBV5-1 and TRBJ2-2, with TRBD1 matching 8 bases. This CDR3 comprises 16 residues. The V segment lost 1 base and the J segment 6 bases; nucleotides outside the gene matches: 8. Germline loops: CDR1 SGHRS, CDR2 YFSETQ. The CDR3, as DNA: TGCGCCAGCAGCTTGTCCCTGCAGGGGGCGTCCGGGGAGCTGTTTTTT. Its translation is CASSLSLQGASGELFF.

This chain links TRBV15 with TRBJ1-5; D might be TRBD1 (5 bases). This CDR3 is built from 15 residues. V dropped 5 bases and J dropped 1 base, with 12 bases sitting between them. Germline assignment: CDR1 LNHNV and CDR2 YYDKDF (reference sequence). CDR3: CATSLVAGSNQPQHF. The CDR3 DNA reads as TGTGCCACCAGCCTCGTCGCAGGGAGCAATCAGCCCCAGCATTTT.

The chain recombines TRBV28 with TRBJ1-6, with a possible D match to TRBD1 (5 bases). This CDR3 spans 14 amino acids. V was trimmed by 6 bases and J by 14 bases, leaving 20 bases between them. The germline V gene has CDR1 MDHEN and CDR2 SYDVKM. The CDR3 DNA sequence: TGTGCCAGCAGCCGCGGACTCGCGACAGCCGCCCTCCACTTT. This gives the protein CASSRGLATAALHF.

The chain is built from TRBV29-1 and TRBJ1-2; weak D call: TRBD1 (6 bases). This CDR3 has 14 amino acids. Trimming left V 7 bases short and J 4 bases short, with 19 bases between. Germline CDR1 and CDR2: SQVTM and ANQGSEA. This CDR3 reads CSASNTGRGYGYTF. The DNA of the CDR3 is TGCAGCGCGTCGAATACAGGGAGGGGCTATGGCTACACCTTC.

This chain joins TRBV3-1 (or the pseudogene TRBV3-2) and TRBJ1-1; D is unresolved. Germline V gene lookup returns CDR1 LGHDT and CDR2 YNNKEL (reference sequence). Trimming pared 4 bases from V and 1 base from J, leaving 7 bases between. This CDR3 contains 13 residues. DNA of the CDR3: TGTGCCAGCAGCCCCACAGCGAACACTGAAGCTTTCTTT. Residues: CASSPTANTEAFF.

The CDR3 DNA reads TGTGCCAGCAGCTTGGTGTCGGGAATGGAGACCCAGTACTTC. Its protein product is CASSLVSGMETQYF. The V call is TRBV5-4, the J call TRBJ2-5, with D maybe TRBD2 (5 bases). This CDR3 has 14 amino acids. The V gene lost 0 bases and the J gene lost 5 bases, with 11 bases spanning the gap. CDR1 SGHNT and CDR2 YYREEE come from the germline V gene (reference sequence).

This chain joins TRBV6-5 and TRBJ1-2, with TRBD1 identical over 8 bases. Germline CDR1 is MNHEY and CDR2 is SVGAGI. J was trimmed by 4 bases and V by 6 bases; bases with no gene match: 10. This CDR3 region has 15 residues. This CDR3 is CASSRLGTGRYGYTF. The CDR3 DNA reads as TGTGCCAGCAGCCGTCTAGGGACAGGACGCTATGGCTACACCTTC.

V and J are TRBV4-1 and TRBJ1-2, with D maybe TRBD1 (6 bases). Trimming took off 4 bases at V and 2 bases at J, with 14 bases between the two ends. Per the germline V gene, CDR1 is MGHRA and CDR2 is YSYEKL. The CDR3 runs 15 residues. CDR3 nucleotides: TGCGCCAGCAGCCTAGGGGACAAATCCAACTATGGCTACACCTTC. Translated: CASSLGDKSNYGYTF.

V gene TRBV19 combines with J gene TRBJ1-2; 8 nucleotides agree with TRBD1. This CDR3 contains 16 residues. J lost 6 bases, V lost 5 bases, and 14 bases had no gene match. CDR1 is LNHDA, CDR2 SQIVND, per germline (reference sequence). The CDR3 DNA follows: TGTGCCAGTAGTCCTTCGGGGCAGGGGGCGCTGGATGGCTACACCTTC. Translating gives CASSPSGQGALDGYTF. Full variable domain (remainder filled in from reference TRBV19 and TRBJ1-2): DGGITQSPKYLFRKEGQNVTLSCEQNLNHDAMYWYRQDPGQGLRLIYYSQIVNDFQKGDIAEGYSVSREKKESFPLTVTSAQKNPTAFYLCASSPSGQGALDGYTFGSGTRLTVV.

The genes are TRBV29-1 and TRBJ2-1; TRBD1 aligns across 7 bases. The CDR3 is 16 residues long. V trimming: 3 bases; J trimming: 4 bases; junction bases outside the gene matches: 12. Germline CDR1 SQVTM, CDR2 ANQGSEA. The CDR3 DNA reads TGCAGCGTTGACGGACAGGCCGACTCAATTTACAATGAGCAGTTCTTC. Amino acids: CSVDGQADSIYNEQFF.

The chain uses TRBV3-1 (or the pseudogene TRBV3-2) and TRBJ2-5; 7 nucleotides line up with TRBD1. The CDR3 consists of 14 residues. Trimming at V came to 2 bases and at J to 3 bases, leaving 3 bases not matched to a gene. CDR1 is LGHDT, CDR2 YNNKEL, per germline (reference sequence). The CDR3 DNA sequence: TGTGCCAGCAGCCAAAGGGGGCCGAAAGAGACCCAGTACTTC. Protein sequence: CASSQRGPKETQYF.

This chain joins TRBV28 and TRBJ2-1, with 9 bases that match TRBD2. Germline assignment: CDR1 MDHEN and CDR2 SYDVKM. This CDR3 region has 23 residues. Trimming removed 4 bases from V and 0 bases from J; junction bases left unmatched: 25. For the CDR3, the DNA is TGTGCCAGCAGTTCCGACCGGCCCCGGGTGCTAGCGGGATTTTCCACCTCCTACAATGAGCAGTTCTTC. Translating gives CASSSDRPRVLAGFSTSYNEQFF. The full variable domain, with the rest looked up from reference TRBV28 and TRBJ2-1, is DVKVTQSSRYLVKRTGEKVFLECVQDMDHENMFWYRQDPGLGLRLIYFSYDVKMKEKGDIPEGYSVSREKKERFSLILESASTNQTSMYLCASSSDRPRVLAGFSTSYNEQFFGPGTRLTVL.

This clone has just a few counts. The chain's CDR3 is CASSPGRPDGSLHF. The CDR3 region has the DNA TGTGCCAGCTCACCGGGCAGGCCCGATGGGTCCCTCCACTTT. The chain has TRBV18 and TRBJ1-6; D gene uncertain. The CDR3 spans 14 residues. Trimming cost V 3 bases and J 14 bases, with 17 bases left between them. Germline V gene sequence: CDR1 KGHSH, CDR2 LQKENI.